Listed below are T cell receptor beta chains from one sample, sequenced in a study of graft-versus-host responses after intestinal transplantation. These receptors lack a known antigen. Data came from immunoSEQ multiplex PCR; TCRdb stores just in-frame clones and leaves some out. The sample lists about 120,000 clones, about nine tenths occurring once. The material sequenced was unstimulated CD4+ T cells sorted from spleen or lymph node cells, taken before intestinal transplant. Receptors originate from a human donor who received an intestinal transplant. CDR3s include the opening cysteine and the closing phenylalanine or tryptophan. Each record gives: J gene, D gene, clone size, V gene, CDR3 DNA, CDR3 protein. The D gene is left open where the match is weak. Rows give clone size only sometimes, using once, few, many, or a class for an expanded clone.

J gene: TRBJ2-7
D gene: TRBD2
clone size: -
V gene: TRBV9
CDR3 DNA: TGTGCCAGCAGCGTAGGAGGCGGGAGGAGCGAGCAGTACTTC
CDR3 protein: CASSVGGGRSEQYF

J gene: TRBJ1-6
D gene: TRBD1
clone size: -
V gene: TRBV6-1
CDR3 DNA: TGTGCCAGCAGTCTGAGGACAGGGGACTTTTCACCCCTCCACTTT
CDR3 protein: CASSLRTGDFSPLHF

J gene: TRBJ2-3
D gene: TRBD1
clone size: -
V gene: TRBV30
CDR3 DNA: TGTGCCTCGTCGGGACAGGGAGGAGATACGCAGTATTTT
CDR3 protein: CASSGQGGDTQYF

J gene: TRBJ2-1
D gene: TRBD2
clone size: -
V gene: TRBV15
CDR3 DNA: TGTGCCACCAGCAGAGATGTGTCTAGCGGAAGCTCCTACAATGAGCAGTTCTTC
CDR3 protein: CATSRDVSSGSSYNEQFF

J gene: TRBJ2-7
D gene: -
clone size: -
V gene: TRBV30
CDR3 DNA: TGTGCCTGGAGCGTAGAGTACGAGCAGTACTTC
CDR3 protein: CAWSVEYEQYF

J gene: TRBJ2-7
D gene: TRBD1
clone size: once
V gene: TRBV6-1
CDR3 DNA: TGTGCCAGCAGTGAATGGGGGGACAGGGTGGGTACCTACGAGCAGTACTTC
CDR3 protein: CASSEWGDRVGTYEQYF

J gene: TRBJ1-2
D gene: -
clone size: -
V gene: TRBV14
CDR3 DNA: TGTGCCAGCAGCCAGAGGGGGAACTATGGCTACACCTTC
CDR3 protein: CASSQRGNYGYTF

J gene: TRBJ2-7
D gene: TRBD1
clone size: -
V gene: TRBV6-6
CDR3 DNA: TGTGCCAGCAGTTACGGGACAGGTTACTACGAGCAGTACTTC
CDR3 protein: CASSYGTGYYEQYF

J gene: TRBJ1-6
D gene: -
clone size: -
V gene: TRBV19
CDR3 DNA: TGTGCCAGTAGGCAAGGAGGAGGGGCTTCCTATAATTCACCCCTCCACTTT
CDR3 protein: CASRQGGGASYNSPLHF

J gene: TRBJ1-1
D gene: TRBD1
clone size: -
V gene: TRBV30
CDR3 DNA: TGTGCCTGGAGTGTCCCGGGACAGTCAGCTTTCTTT
CDR3 protein: CAWSVPGQSAFF

J gene: TRBJ1-4
D gene: -
clone size: -
V gene: TRBV7-9
CDR3 DNA: TGTGCCAGCAGCCGTTCTAGTACCACTAATGAAAAACTGTTTTTT
CDR3 protein: CASSRSSTTNEKLFF

J gene: TRBJ1-5
D gene: -
clone size: -
V gene: TRBV30
CDR3 DNA: TGTGCCTGGAGTCAAGACACCCGACGTCAGCCCCAGCATTTT
CDR3 protein: CAWSQDTRRQPQHF

J gene: TRBJ2-7
D gene: TRBD2
clone size: -
V gene: TRBV4-1
CDR3 DNA: TGCGCCAGCAGCCGAGGTGGCCTAGCGGGGGACCGCTACGAGCAGTACTTC
CDR3 protein: CASSRGGLAGDRYEQYF

J gene: TRBJ1-2
D gene: TRBD1
clone size: -
V gene: TRBV5-5
CDR3 DNA: TGTGCCAGCAGCTTGGCCGGAACAGGGGAAGGCTACACCTTC
CDR3 protein: CASSLAGTGEGYTF

J gene: TRBJ2-2
D gene: -
clone size: -
V gene: TRBV25-1
CDR3 DNA: TGTGCCAGCAGTGAAACGCGACCGGGACTGAATACCGGGGAGCTGTTTTTT
CDR3 protein: CASSETRPGLNTGELFF

J gene: TRBJ1-2
D gene: -
clone size: -
V gene: TRBV4-3
CDR3 DNA: TGCGCCAGCAGCCAAGTTGTCTTACGAGCAGGGGCCGCCAACTATGGCTACACCTTC
CDR3 protein: CASSQVVLRAGAANYGYTF

J gene: TRBJ1-5
D gene: -
clone size: -
V gene: TRBV19
CDR3 DNA: TGTGCCAGTAGTATATGGGGGGGGTATAGCAATCAGCCCCAGCATTTT
CDR3 protein: CASSIWGGYSNQPQHF

J gene: TRBJ1-1
D gene: TRBD1
clone size: -
V gene: TRBV6-1
CDR3 DNA: TGTGCCAGCAGTGGCTCGACAGGGGGCTATGAGACTGAAGCTTTCTTT
CDR3 protein: CASSGSTGGYETEAFF

J gene: TRBJ1-2
D gene: -
clone size: -
V gene: TRBV27
CDR3 DNA: TGTGCCAGCAGTCCGAGACTAGGTGGCTATGGCTACACCTTC
CDR3 protein: CASSPRLGGYGYTF

J gene: TRBJ2-3
D gene: TRBD2
clone size: once
V gene: TRBV18
CDR3 DNA: TGTGCCAGCTCCCATTTAGCGGGGGACACAGATACGCAGTATTTT
CDR3 protein: CASSHLAGDTDTQYF

J gene: TRBJ1-1
D gene: -
clone size: -
V gene: TRBV15
CDR3 DNA: TGTGCCACCAGCAAGCGGGGGGCTGCCTGGCCTGAAGCTTTCTTT
CDR3 protein: CATSKRGAAWPEAFF

J gene: TRBJ2-2
D gene: TRBD1
clone size: once
V gene: TRBV5-8
CDR3 DNA: TGTGCCAGCAGCCTGGACAGGGCCAACACCGGGGAGCTGTTTTTT
CDR3 protein: CASSLDRANTGELFF

J gene: TRBJ2-3
D gene: TRBD2
clone size: -
V gene: TRBV6-1
CDR3 DNA: TGTGCCAGCAGTGAAGTATGGAGCGGGAGGGCCGGGGATACGCAGTATTTT
CDR3 protein: CASSEVWSGRAGDTQYF

J gene: TRBJ2-7
D gene: TRBD1
clone size: -
V gene: TRBV28
CDR3 DNA: TGTGCCATCCAGCTTCCCGGGACAGGGAAGGAGCAGTACTTC
CDR3 protein: CAIQLPGTGKEQYF

J gene: TRBJ2-3
D gene: TRBD2
clone size: -
V gene: TRBV10-3
CDR3 DNA: TGTGCCATCACCTCGCTAGCGGGGCCCACAGATACGCAGTATTTT
CDR3 protein: CAITSLAGPTDTQYF

J gene: TRBJ2-3
D gene: -
clone size: -
V gene: TRBV6-6
CDR3 DNA: TGTGCCAGCAGTTACTCACGGGCGAGGGGCACAGATACGCAGTATTTT
CDR3 protein: CASSYSRARGTDTQYF

J gene: TRBJ2-7
D gene: TRBD1
clone size: -
V gene: TRBV2
CDR3 DNA: TGTGCCAGCAGGAGGGGGCATAACCCCGGGGATTACGAGCAGTACTTC
CDR3 protein: CASRRGHNPGDYEQYF

J gene: TRBJ2-1
D gene: -
clone size: -
V gene: TRBV6-1
CDR3 DNA: TGTGCCAGCAGCCAACGGGAGTCCTCCTACAATGAGCAGTTCTTC
CDR3 protein: CASSQRESSYNEQFF

J gene: TRBJ1-4
D gene: -
clone size: -
V gene: TRBV7-2
CDR3 DNA: TGTGCCAGCAGCTTAGGATCAGGTCTCAATGAAAAACTGTTTTTT
CDR3 protein: CASSLGSGLNEKLFF

J gene: TRBJ1-3
D gene: TRBD1
clone size: -
V gene: TRBV5-5
CDR3 DNA: TGTGCCAGCAGCTTGGCCTGGACAGGGGTTGGAAACACCATATATTTT
CDR3 protein: CASSLAWTGVGNTIYF

J gene: TRBJ1-5
D gene: -
clone size: -
V gene: TRBV6-1
CDR3 DNA: TGTGCCAGCAGTGAAGCGGGCCAGTTAGGCAATCAGCCCCAGCATTTT
CDR3 protein: CASSEAGQLGNQPQHF

J gene: TRBJ2-7
D gene: -
clone size: -
V gene: TRBV7-9
CDR3 DNA: TGTGCCAGCAGCTGGGGACAAGCCTACGAGCAGTACTTC
CDR3 protein: CASSWGQAYEQYF

J gene: TRBJ1-1
D gene: -
clone size: -
V gene: TRBV7-9
CDR3 DNA: TGTGCCAGCAGCTTATTTACGGGTGTGGGCACTGAAGCTTTCTTT
CDR3 protein: CASSLFTGVGTEAFF

J gene: TRBJ2-1
D gene: TRBD2
clone size: -
V gene: TRBV10-2
CDR3 DNA: TGCGCAACCGCCAGCGGGGTTGAGCAGTTCTTC
CDR3 protein: CATASGVEQFF

J gene: TRBJ2-5
D gene: -
clone size: -
V gene: TRBV12-5
CDR3 DNA: TGTGCTAGTGGTTTGTCGGAGACCCAGTACTTC
CDR3 protein: CASGLSETQYF

J gene: TRBJ2-7
D gene: -
clone size: -
V gene: TRBV20-1
CDR3 DNA: TGCAGTGCGAAAAGGAGCTACGAGCAGTACTTC
CDR3 protein: CSAKRSYEQYF

J gene: TRBJ2-2
D gene: TRBD1
clone size: -
V gene: TRBV7-6
CDR3 DNA: TGTGCCAGCAGTCAAACTGGGACAGCGAACACCGGGGAGCTGTTTTTT
CDR3 protein: CASSQTGTANTGELFF

J gene: TRBJ2-3
D gene: -
clone size: once
V gene: TRBV18
CDR3 DNA: TGTGCCAGCTCACCGGGGCGGGGACAGACAGATACGCAGTATTTT
CDR3 protein: CASSPGRGQTDTQYF

J gene: TRBJ2-7
D gene: -
clone size: once
V gene: TRBV30
CDR3 DNA: TGTGCCTGGAGTATTTCAGGACAATCCTACGAGCAGTACTTC
CDR3 protein: CAWSISGQSYEQYF

J gene: TRBJ2-7
D gene: -
clone size: -
V gene: TRBV6-6
CDR3 DNA: TGTGCCAGCATTAAAGGGGATATCTCTGCCGAGCAGTACTTC
CDR3 protein: CASIKGDISAEQYF

J gene: TRBJ1-1
D gene: -
clone size: -
V gene: TRBV29-1
CDR3 DNA: TGCAGCCTAACAGTGAACACTGAAGCTTTCTTT
CDR3 protein: CSLTVNTEAFF

J gene: TRBJ2-1
D gene: TRBD2
clone size: -
V gene: TRBV27
CDR3 DNA: TGTGCCAGCAGTTTCAGCGGGAGGGTGTCTGAGCAGTTCTTC
CDR3 protein: CASSFSGRVSEQFF

J gene: TRBJ2-1
D gene: TRBD2
clone size: once
V gene: TRBV10-3
CDR3 DNA: TGTGCCATCAGTGACGGCGGGAGCTACAATGAGCAGTTCTTC
CDR3 protein: CAISDGGSYNEQFF

J gene: TRBJ2-5
D gene: TRBD1
clone size: -
V gene: TRBV28
CDR3 DNA: TGTGCCAGCAAAGACAGGGGGCAATGGGAGACCCAGTACTTC
CDR3 protein: CASKDRGQWETQYF

J gene: TRBJ2-3
D gene: TRBD1
clone size: -
V gene: TRBV5-4
CDR3 DNA: TGTGCCAGCAGCTTTCGTACAGGGGGCACAGATACGCAGTATTTT
CDR3 protein: CASSFRTGGTDTQYF

J gene: TRBJ2-3
D gene: TRBD2
clone size: -
V gene: TRBV9
CDR3 DNA: TGTGCCAGCAGCCAAGGGAGGGGAGGGGTTTATACAGATACGCAGTATTTT
CDR3 protein: CASSQGRGGVYTDTQYF

J gene: TRBJ2-2
D gene: -
clone size: -
V gene: TRBV27
CDR3 DNA: TGTGCCAGCAGTTTTAATACCGGGGAGCTGTTTTTT
CDR3 protein: CASSFNTGELFF

J gene: TRBJ2-7
D gene: TRBD2
clone size: -
V gene: TRBV4-1
CDR3 DNA: TGCGCCAGCAGCCATCAACCTACTAGCGGGGGGACCTACGAGCAGTACTTC
CDR3 protein: CASSHQPTSGGTYEQYF

J gene: TRBJ1-1
D gene: -
clone size: -
V gene: TRBV5-1
CDR3 DNA: TGCGCCAGCAGGTCAGAAATGAACACTGAAGCTTTCTTT
CDR3 protein: CASRSEMNTEAFF

J gene: TRBJ1-1
D gene: -
clone size: -
V gene: TRBV5-1
CDR3 DNA: TGCGCCAGCAGCTTACAGGGCAGAGCTTTCTTT
CDR3 protein: CASSLQGRAFF

J gene: TRBJ2-7
D gene: -
clone size: -
V gene: TRBV5-4
CDR3 DNA: TGTGCCAGCAGCTTGATCGACACCTACGAGCAGTACTTC
CDR3 protein: CASSLIDTYEQYF

J gene: TRBJ1-4
D gene: TRBD1
clone size: -
V gene: TRBV11-2
CDR3 DNA: TGTGCCAGCAGCATCACAGGGGGCTATGAAAAACTGTTTTTT
CDR3 protein: CASSITGGYEKLFF

J gene: TRBJ1-1
D gene: -
clone size: -
V gene: TRBV10-3
CDR3 DNA: TGTGCCATCAGTGAGTCGTTTCTAGGGGCCACTGAAGCTTTCTTT
CDR3 protein: CAISESFLGATEAFF

J gene: TRBJ2-7
D gene: TRBD1
clone size: -
V gene: TRBV6-5
CDR3 DNA: TGTGCCAGCAGCACCACCGGGACAGGCCTTTACGAGCAGTACTTC
CDR3 protein: CASSTTGTGLYEQYF

J gene: TRBJ2-5
D gene: TRBD2
clone size: -
V gene: TRBV5-1
CDR3 DNA: TGCGCCAGCAGCTTCGTGGCTAGCGGGGGGATACAAGAGACCCAGTACTTC
CDR3 protein: CASSFVASGGIQETQYF